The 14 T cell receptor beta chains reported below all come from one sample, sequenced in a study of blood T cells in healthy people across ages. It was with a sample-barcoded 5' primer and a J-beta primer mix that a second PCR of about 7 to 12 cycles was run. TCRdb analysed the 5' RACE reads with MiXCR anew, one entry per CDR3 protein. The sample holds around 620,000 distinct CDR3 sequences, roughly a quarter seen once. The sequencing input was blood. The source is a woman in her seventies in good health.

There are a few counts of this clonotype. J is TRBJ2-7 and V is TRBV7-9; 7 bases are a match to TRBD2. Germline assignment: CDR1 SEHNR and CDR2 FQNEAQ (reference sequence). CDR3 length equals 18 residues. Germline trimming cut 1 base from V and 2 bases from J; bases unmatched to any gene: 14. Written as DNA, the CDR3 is TGTGCCAGCAGCTTAGGGGTTGGGGGGGGGACTAAGACCTACGAGCAGTACTTC. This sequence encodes CASSLGVGGGTKTYEQYF. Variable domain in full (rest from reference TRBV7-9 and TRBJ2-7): DTGVSQNPRHKITKRGQNVTFRCDPISEHNRLYWYRQTLGQGPEFLTYFQNEAQLEKSRLLSDRFSAERPKGSFSTLEIQRTEQGDSAMYLCASSLGVGGGTKTYEQYFGPGTRLTVT.

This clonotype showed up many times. As DNA, the CDR3 is TGCAGTGCTCCGAGGGACAGGGGGTTTGGCTACACCTTC. This translates into CSAPRDRGFGYTF. The gene calls are TRBV20-1 and TRBJ1-2; TRBD1 aligns across 11 bases. Germline loops: CDR1 DFQATT, CDR2 SNEGSKA (reference sequence). V lost 5 bases, J lost 7 bases, and 6 bases stayed unmatched. CDR3 length equals 13 residues.

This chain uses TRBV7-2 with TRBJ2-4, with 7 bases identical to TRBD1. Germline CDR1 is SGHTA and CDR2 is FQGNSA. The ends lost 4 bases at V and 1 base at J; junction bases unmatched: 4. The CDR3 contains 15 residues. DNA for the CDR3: TGTGCCAGCAGCTCCACAGGGGCTGCCAAAAACATTCAGTACTTC. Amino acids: CASSSTGAAKNIQYF. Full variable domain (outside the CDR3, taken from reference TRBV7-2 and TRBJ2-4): GAGVSQSPSNKVTEKGKDVELRCDPISGHTALYWYRQSLGQGLEFLIYFQGNSAPDKSGLPSDRFSAERTGGSVSTLTIQRTQQEDSAVYLCASSSTGAAKNIQYFGAGTRLSVL.

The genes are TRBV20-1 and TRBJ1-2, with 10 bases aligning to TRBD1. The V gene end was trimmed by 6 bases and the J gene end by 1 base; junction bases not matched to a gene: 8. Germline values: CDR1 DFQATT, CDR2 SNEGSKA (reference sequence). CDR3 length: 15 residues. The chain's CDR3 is CSAEGGQGYNYGYTF. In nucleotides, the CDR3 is TGCAGTGCCGAAGGGGGACAGGGGTATAACTATGGCTACACCTTC.

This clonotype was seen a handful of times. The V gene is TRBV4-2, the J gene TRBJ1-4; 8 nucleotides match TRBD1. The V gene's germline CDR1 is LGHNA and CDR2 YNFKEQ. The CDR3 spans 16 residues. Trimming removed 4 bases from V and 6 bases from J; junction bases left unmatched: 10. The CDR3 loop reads CASSRERQGAYEKLFF. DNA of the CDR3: TGTGCCAGCAGCCGAGAAAGGCAGGGGGCCTATGAAAAACTGTTTTTT.

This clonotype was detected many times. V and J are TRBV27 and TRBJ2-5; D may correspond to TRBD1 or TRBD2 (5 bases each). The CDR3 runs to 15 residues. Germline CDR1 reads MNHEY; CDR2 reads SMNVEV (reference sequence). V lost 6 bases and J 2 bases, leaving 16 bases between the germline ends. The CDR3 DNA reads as TGTGCCAGCAGGGAGGTCCGGGGCCCACAAGAGACCCAGTACTTC. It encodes CASREVRGPQETQYF.

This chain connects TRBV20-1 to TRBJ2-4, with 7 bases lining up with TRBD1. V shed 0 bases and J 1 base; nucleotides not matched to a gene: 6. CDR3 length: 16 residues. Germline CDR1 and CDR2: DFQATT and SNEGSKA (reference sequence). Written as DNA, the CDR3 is TGCAGTGCTAGAGATATTAAACAGGGGGCCAAAAACATTCAGTACTTC. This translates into CSARDIKQGAKNIQYF.

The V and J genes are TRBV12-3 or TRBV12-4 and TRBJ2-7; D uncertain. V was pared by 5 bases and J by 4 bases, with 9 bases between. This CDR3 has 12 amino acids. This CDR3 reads CASSGLGYEQYF. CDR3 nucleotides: TGTGCCAGCAGTGGGTTGGGTTACGAGCAGTACTTC.

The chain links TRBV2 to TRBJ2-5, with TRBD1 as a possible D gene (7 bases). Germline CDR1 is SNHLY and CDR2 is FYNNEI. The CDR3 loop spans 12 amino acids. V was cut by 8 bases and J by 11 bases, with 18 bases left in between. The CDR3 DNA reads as TGTGCCAGCCGGACCGACAGGGAGGTGCAGTACTTC. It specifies CASRTDREVQYF.

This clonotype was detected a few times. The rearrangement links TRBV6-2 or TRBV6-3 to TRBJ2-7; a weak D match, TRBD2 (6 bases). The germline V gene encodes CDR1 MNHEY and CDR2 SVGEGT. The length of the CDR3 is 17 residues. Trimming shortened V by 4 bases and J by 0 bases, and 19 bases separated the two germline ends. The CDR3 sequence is CASSSPGLKRTSYEQYF. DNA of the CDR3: TGTGCCAGCAGTTCACCGGGACTCAAACGCACCTCCTACGAGCAGTACTTC.

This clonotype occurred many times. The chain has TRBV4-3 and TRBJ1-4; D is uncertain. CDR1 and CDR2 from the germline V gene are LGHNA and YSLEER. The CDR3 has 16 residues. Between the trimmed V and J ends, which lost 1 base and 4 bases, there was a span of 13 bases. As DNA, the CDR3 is TGCGCCAGCAGCCAAGCCCAGCAGCTACTTAATGAAAAACTGTTTTTT. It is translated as CASSQAQQLLNEKLFF.

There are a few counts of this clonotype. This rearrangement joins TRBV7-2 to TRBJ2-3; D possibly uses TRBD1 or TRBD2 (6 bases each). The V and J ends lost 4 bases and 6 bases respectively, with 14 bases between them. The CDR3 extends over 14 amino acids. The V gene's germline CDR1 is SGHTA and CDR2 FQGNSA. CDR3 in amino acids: CASSSPGGADTQYF. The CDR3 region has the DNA TGTGCCAGCAGCTCACCCGGGGGCGCCGATACGCAGTATTTT.

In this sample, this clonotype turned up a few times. Written as DNA, the CDR3 is TGCAGCGTTGGATTACAGGGTACCGAGCAGTACTTC. This codes for CSVGLQGTEQYF. V usage is TRBV29-1 and J usage is TRBJ2-7; D is perhaps TRBD1 (6 bases). The CDR3 runs 12 residues. The germline V gene has CDR1 SQVTM and CDR2 ANQGSEA. V was pared by 4 bases and J by 6 bases, with 13 bases between.

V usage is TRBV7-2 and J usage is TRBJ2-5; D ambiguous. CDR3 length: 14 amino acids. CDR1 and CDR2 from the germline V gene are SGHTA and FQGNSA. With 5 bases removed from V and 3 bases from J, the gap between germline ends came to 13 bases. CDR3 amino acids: CASSARLSEETQYF. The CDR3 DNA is TGTGCCAGCAGCGCACGGCTCAGTGAAGAGACCCAGTACTTC. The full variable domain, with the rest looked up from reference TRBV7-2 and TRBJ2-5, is GAGVSQSPSNKVTEKGKDVELRCDPISGHTALYWYRQSLGQGLEFLIYFQGNSAPDKSGLPSDRFSAERTGGSVSTLTIQRTQQEDSAVYLCASSARLSEETQYFGPGTRLLVL.